This T cell receptor beta chain comes out of a study of blood T cell repertoires in COVID-19. Study context: The analysed material was cDNA or gDNA that came from T cells, B-cell-depleted T cells, or PBMCs.

The table came from immunoSEQ multiplex PCR; TCRdb's copy has only in-frame clones and leaves some out. The repertoire holds 200,000 to 250,000 clones, with 85% to 90% as singletons. The CDR3 has 17 residues. Deletions cut 6 bases from V and 4 bases from J, with 25 bases between. The germline CDR1 and CDR2 sequences are SNHLY and FYNNEI. The chain couples TRBV2 to TRBJ2-7; weak D call: TRBD2 (6 bases). What was sequenced was peripheral blood. The clonotype originates from a man younger than 45 with COVID-19, enrolled during active disease. The CDR3 loop is CASRNPSGDNRGYEQYF. As DNA, the CDR3 is TGTGCCAGCAGAAATCCCTCCGGGGATAATCGGGGGTACGAGCAGTACTTC. Full variable domain (rest looked up from reference TRBV2 and TRBJ2-7): EPEVTQTPSHQVTQMGQEVILRCVPISNHLYFYWYRQILGQKVEFLVSFYNNEISEKSEIFDDQFSVERPDGSNFTLKIRSTKLEDSAMYFCASRNPSGDNRGYEQYFGPGTRLTVT.